The 8 T cell receptor beta chains listed next were all sequenced from one sample in a study of response to subunit inactivated influenza vaccine. A single record per CDR3 protein comes from TCRdb applying MiXCR to the RT-PCR reads. In the table there are 500,000 to 600,000 distinct CDR3 sequences, approximately 12% of which are singletons. Sequenced here: PBMCs from blood, sampled on the day of vaccination. These TCRs come from a man aged 50-59 years who received an inactivated influenza vaccine.

This rearrangement joins TRBV6-2 or TRBV6-3 to TRBJ2-7; tentatively, D is TRBD2 (5 bases). CDR3 size: 12 residues. CDR1 is MNHEY, CDR2 SVGEGT, per germline. V lost 3 bases and J lost 6, with 9 bases in between. The CDR3: CASSYGGSEQYF. The CDR3 DNA sequence: TGTGCCAGCAGTTATGGCGGGTCCGAGCAGTACTTC.

This clonotype was seen more than once but under ten times. The J gene is TRBJ1-2, the V gene TRBV4-1; a weak D match, TRBD1 (5 bases). V gave up 1 base and J gave up 5 bases, with 11 bases separating them. Germline values: CDR1 MGHRA, CDR2 YSYEKL. This CDR3 has 14 residues. The CDR3 loop reads CASSQGGTPYGYTF. CDR3 bases: TGCGCCAGCAGCCAAGGTGGGACGCCTTATGGCTACACCTTC.

This clonotype was seen ten or more times. The V gene is TRBV24-1, the J gene TRBJ2-1, with 7 positions matching TRBD1. Trimming cost V 6 bases and J 9 bases; bases outside gene matches: 4. The CDR3 is 12 amino acids. The germline gives CDR1 KGHDR, CDR2 SFDVKD. The CDR3 sequence: CATSTGAVEQFF. The CDR3 DNA sequence: TGTGCCACCAGTACAGGGGCTGTTGAGCAGTTCTTC.

V gene TRBV5-6 combines with J gene TRBJ2-2; 8 bases fit TRBD1. Losses at the gene ends were 5 bases for V and 2 bases for J; bases not matched to a gene: 14. The CDR3 totals 18 residues. The germline CDR1 and CDR2 sequences are SGHDT and YYEEEE. CDR3 in amino acids: CASRSRRRGQANTGELFF. The CDR3, as DNA: TGTGCCAGCAGGTCGCGTCGGAGGGGACAGGCTAACACCGGGGAGCTGTTTTTT. Together with reference TRBV5-6 and TRBJ2-2, the CDR3 gives the full variable domain: DAGVTQSPTHLIKTRGQQVTLRCSPKSGHDTVSWYQQALGQGPQFIFQYYEEEERQRGNFPDRFSGHQFPNYSSELNVNALLLGDSALYLCASRSRRRGQANTGELFFGEGSRLTVL.

This clonotype was detected many times. The chain couples TRBV12-3 or TRBV12-4 to TRBJ2-7; 12 bases are a match to TRBD2. Germline trimming cut 6 bases from V and 4 bases from J; bases unmatched to any gene: 7. The CDR3 contains 15 residues. The CDR3 is CASSQTSGSAYEQYF. The CDR3, as DNA: TGTGCCAGCAGCCAGACTAGCGGGAGTGCATACGAGCAGTACTTC.

Notes on this clonotype: The junction does not match germline at one end; this may be a read error. The chain uses TRBV12-3 or TRBV12-4 and TRBJ2-3, with a weak D call TRBD1 (6 bases). The CDR3 contains 14 residues. The CDR3 sequence: CAGRTGTHTDTQYF. The CDR3 DNA reads TGTGCCGGCAGGACCGGGACACACACAGATACGCAGTATTTT.

This clonotype turned up a few times. CDR3 DNA sequence: TGTGCCAGCAGCCAAGAGATAGATACGCAGTATTTT. Its translation: CASSQEIDTQYF. The chain recombines TRBV4-2 with TRBJ2-3; D remains ambiguous. The V end was cut by 0 bases, the J end by 5 bases, with 3 bases between. This CDR3 spans 12 amino acids. The germline V gene has CDR1 LGHNA and CDR2 YNFKEQ.

This sequence joins TRBV7-9 and TRBJ2-6; D gene uncertain. The CDR3 sequence is 12 residues long. V was shortened by 11 bases and J by 2 bases, with 7 bases between the two germline ends. CDR1 and CDR2 (germline): SEHNR, FQNEAQ (reference sequence). CDR3 sequence: CAGPTGANVLTF. The CDR3 DNA follows: TGTGCCGGCCCTACTGGGGCCAACGTCCTGACTTTC.